A single TCR beta chain is shown here with its context. Antigen specificity is unknown. This specimen comes from a study of shared clonotypes between healthy human individuals. Study-level points and caveats: Generally, naive subsets came out with larger estimated richness than memory subsets. Investigators collected only blood, and repertoires in tissues likely differ. A handful of donors held about 4.5% of naive CD4 clonotypes in common.

Using immunoSEQ multiplex PCR, the repertoire was profiled, and TCRdb retains in-frame clones only, with some absent. The sample consists of 950,000 to 1,300,000 clones, under 80% of them appearing once. The CDR3 loop spans 13 amino acids. Trimming removed 8 bases at V and 8 bases at J, with 18 bases between. From germline, CDR1 is ENHRY and CDR2 SYGVKD. The receptor comes from a man between 18 and 35 years old in good health. The chain links TRBV10-3 to TRBJ1-2; D ambiguous. The sequenced material came from memory CD4+ T cells sorted from blood. Subset given: CD45RA-negative fraction. The CDR3 DNA sequence: TGTGCCATCGGCTCGCTCCGAGGATCGGGCTACACCTTC. Its translation: CAIGSLRGSGYTF.